The 25 T cell receptor beta chains below all came from one sample that was sequenced in a study of PD-L1 blockade in urothelial cancer. Measured with immunoSEQ multiplex PCR; TCRdb has only the in-frame clones, and not every one. The table shows about 120,000 clones, with 75% to 95% occurring only once. Time point: peripheral blood 6 weeks after treatment start. The sample consisted of PBMCs, taken around atezolizumab (anti-PD-L1) treatment. The receptor source for this set is a man between 60 and 70 years old with urothelial cancer.

The rearrangement links TRBV6-5 to TRBJ2-5; TRBD1 is a possible D gene (6 bases). Germline values: CDR1 MNHEY, CDR2 SVGAGI. The CDR3 is made up of 14 amino acids. V was shortened by 2 bases and J by 5 bases, with 12 bases between the two germline ends. CDR3 sequence: CASSYGFRGETQYF. The CDR3 bases are TGTGCCAGCAGTTACGGGTTCAGGGGTGAGACCCAGTACTTC.

The chain couples TRBV19 to TRBJ2-6, with TRBD1 as a possible D gene (6 bases). CDR1 and CDR2 (germline): LNHDA, SQIVND (reference sequence). V lost 7 bases and J lost 1, with 11 bases in between. This CDR3 contains 15 residues. CDR3 bases: TGTGCCAGTATTCGCAGGGGATCTGGGGCCAACGTCCTGACTTTC. Its protein is CASIRRGSGANVLTF. Together with reference TRBV19 and TRBJ2-6, the CDR3 gives the full variable domain: DGGITQSPKYLFRKEGQNVTLSCEQNLNHDAMYWYRQDPGQGLRLIYYSQIVNDFQKGDIAEGYSVSREKKESFPLTVTSAQKNPTAFYLCASIRRGSGANVLTFGAGSRLTVL.

The rearrangement links TRBV30 to TRBJ1-4; 9 bases align to TRBD1. The germline V gene encodes CDR1 GTSNPN and CDR2 SVGIG (reference sequence). With 1 base clipped from V and 7 bases from J, the junction kept 7 bases outside the gene matches. The CDR3 covers 15 residues. CDR3 protein: CAWSGQGTGLEKLFF. CDR3 bases: TGTGCCTGGAGTGGTCAGGGGACAGGGCTTGAAAAACTGTTTTTT.

This chain joins TRBV5-1 and TRBJ2-5; 11 nucleotides align to TRBD2. Per germline, CDR1 SGHRS and CDR2 YFSETQ. V shed 3 bases, J shed 1 base, and the junction held 2 bases outside the gene matches. This CDR3 is built from 15 residues. CDR3 in amino acids: CASSYLAGGQETQYF. The CDR3 region has the DNA TGCGCCAGCAGCTACCTAGCGGGAGGCCAAGAGACCCAGTACTTC.

The chain carries TRBV5-1 and TRBJ2-5; 7 nucleotides match TRBD1. CDR3 length: 15 amino acids. J gave up 5 bases and V 4 bases, and 11 bases lay outside the gene matches. The germline V gene has CDR1 SGHRS and CDR2 YFSETQ. The CDR3 coding sequence is TGCGCCAGCAGCAGGGCACAGGGGCGGCGGGAGACCCAGTACTTC. As protein: CASSRAQGRRETQYF.

The chain couples TRBV4-2 to TRBJ1-2; a weak D match, TRBD1 (5 bases). Trimming took 0 bases from V and 3 from J, leaving 11 bases between them. Germline V gene sequence: CDR1 LGHNA, CDR2 YNFKEQ. This CDR3 spans 15 amino acids. The CDR3 sequence is CASSQDNAGYYGYTF. In DNA, the CDR3 is TGTGCCAGCAGCCAAGATAATGCAGGGTACTATGGCTACACCTTC.

This clone was seen once. V is TRBV11-2 and J is TRBJ2-1, with 8 bases identical to TRBD1. The CDR3 is 14 residues long. CDR1 SGHAT and CDR2 FQNNGV come from the germline V gene. The J segment lost 13 bases and the V segment lost 6 bases, leaving 14 bases of the junction unmatched. The CDR3 sequence: CASSPARDRFKQFF. The CDR3 region has the DNA TGTGCCAGCAGTCCCGCCCGGGACAGGTTCAAACAGTTCTTC.

V and J are TRBV7-3 and TRBJ2-3; TRBD2 aligns across 7 bases. The V segment lost 4 bases and the J segment 0 bases; nucleotides outside the gene matches: 4. The CDR3 runs 15 residues. In germline, CDR1 is SGHTA, CDR2 FQGTGA. CDR3: CASSSRLASTDTQYF. The CDR3 bases are TGTGCCAGCAGCTCCAGACTAGCAAGCACAGATACGCAGTATTTT.

The genes are TRBV10-3 and TRBJ2-7; 8 bases map to TRBD2. Germline V gene sequence: CDR1 ENHRY, CDR2 SYGVKD. CDR3 size: 15 residues. The V segment lost 10 bases and the J segment 3 bases; nucleotides outside the gene matches: 14. This CDR3 reads CATARDGREDYEQYF. As DNA, the CDR3 is TGTGCCACAGCCCGGGACGGGAGGGAGGACTACGAGCAGTACTTC.

J is TRBJ1-5 and V is TRBV27; no reliable D call. Germline CDR1 is MNHEY and CDR2 is SMNVEV (reference sequence). This CDR3 spans 13 amino acids. Trimming took 5 bases from V and 9 from J, leaving 14 bases between them. CDR3 in amino acids: CASSMKEVGPQHF. The CDR3 DNA follows: TGTGCCAGCAGTATGAAGGAGGTTGGGCCCCAGCATTTT.

The chain couples TRBV6-4 to TRBJ2-1, with D perhaps TRBD2 (7 bases). There are 17 residues in the CDR3. Deletions cut 5 bases from V and 7 bases from J, with 24 bases between. CDR1 and CDR2 (germline): MRHNA, SNTAGT. This CDR3 reads CASSQGPGGVLRNEQFF. CDR3 sequence (DNA): TGTGCCAGCAGTCAGGGGCCGGGGGGAGTGTTAAGAAATGAGCAGTTCTTC.

As DNA, the CDR3 is TGTGCCAGCAGTGAGCGGACAGGGGGGTACAATGAGCAGTTCTTC. Its protein product is CASSERTGGYNEQFF. The chain links TRBV6-4 to TRBJ2-1, with TRBD1 matching 10 bases. The CDR3 spans 15 residues. The V gene's germline CDR1 is MRHNA and CDR2 SNTAGT. V shed 3 bases, J shed 4 bases, and the junction held 3 bases outside the gene matches.

The CDR3 sequence: CASSQSVRGSGRTDTQYF. As DNA, the CDR3 is TGCGCCAGCAGCCAAAGCGTTCGCGGTAGCGGGAGAACAGATACGCAGTATTTT. This rearrangement joins TRBV4-1 to TRBJ2-3; 9 bases are shared with TRBD2. After removal of 2 bases from V and 3 bases from J, the junction contained 12 bases not matched to a gene. CDR1 is MGHRA and CDR2 is YSYEKL in the germline V gene. This CDR3 comprises 18 residues.

The chain is built from TRBV4-3 and TRBJ1-1, with no clear D. Germline values: CDR1 LGHNA, CDR2 YSLEER. CDR3 size: 14 residues. The ends were cut back, 1 base at V and 7 bases at J, with 13 bases in the middle. This CDR3 reads CASSQARSRGEAFF. CDR3 DNA sequence: TGCGCCAGCAGCCAAGCTCGTTCCCGGGGTGAAGCTTTCTTT.

V gene TRBV5-1 combines with J gene TRBJ2-2, with 7 bases that match TRBD1. Germline V gives CDR1 SGHRS, CDR2 YFSETQ. The CDR3 runs to 13 residues. J was trimmed by 8 bases and V by 2 bases; bases with no gene match: 3. The DNA of the CDR3 is TGCGCCAGCAGCTTACAGGGGTCAGGGGAGCTGTTTTTT. Translation: CASSLQGSGELFF.

The genes are TRBV28 and TRBJ2-6, with 12 bases matching TRBD2. Trimming removed 5 bases from V and 2 bases from J; junction bases left unmatched: 7. This CDR3 contains 18 residues. The V gene's germline CDR1 is MDHEN and CDR2 SYDVKM. The CDR3 loop reads CASSSRLAGDAGANVLTF. For the CDR3, the DNA is TGTGCCAGCAGTAGCCGACTAGCGGGAGACGCTGGGGCCAACGTCCTGACTTTC.

The chain has TRBV11-2 and TRBJ2-7; 7 bases agree with TRBD1. V shed 3 bases, J shed 1 base, and the junction held 6 bases outside the gene matches. The germline V gene encodes CDR1 SGHAT and CDR2 FQNNGV. The CDR3 is 15 amino acids. The CDR3 region is CASSFGQVTSYEQYF. Here the CDR3 DNA reads TGTGCCAGCAGCTTCGGACAGGTAACTTCCTACGAGCAGTACTTC.

The table lists this clone with a few counts. The chain has TRBV14 and TRBJ1-3, with 7 bases fitting TRBD1. The CDR3 loop spans 21 amino acids. The ends lost 1 base at V and 3 bases at J; junction bases unmatched: 21. Germline CDR1 and CDR2: SGHDN and FVKESK. The chain's CDR3 is CASSQAKRQRGLTEGGNTIYF. Here the CDR3 DNA reads TGTGCCAGCAGCCAAGCCAAGCGACAGAGGGGGCTGACAGAAGGTGGAAACACCATATATTTT.

J is TRBJ2-7 and V is TRBV5-6; perhaps TRBD2 as D (5 bases). CDR1 and CDR2 (germline): SGHDT, YYEEEE. The CDR3 has 12 residues. The V and J ends lost 2 bases and 6 bases respectively, with 9 bases between them. The CDR3 spells CASSLRGLEQYF. The CDR3 DNA follows: TGTGCCAGCAGCTTACGAGGGCTCGAGCAGTACTTC.

This chain joins TRBV18 and TRBJ2-5, with TRBD2 matching over 13 bases. The CDR3 spans 19 residues. In germline, CDR1 is KGHSH, CDR2 LQKENI. V lost 4 bases, J lost 4 bases, and 15 bases stayed unmatched. The DNA for the CDR3 is TGTGCCAGCTCACTGACTAGCGGGGGGCCTCGAACAAGGGGAGAGACCCAGTACTTC. It yields the protein CASSLTSGGPRTRGETQYF.

The chain couples TRBV5-1 to TRBJ2-3; 7 bases align to TRBD2. The germline V gene encodes CDR1 SGHRS and CDR2 YFSETQ. CDR3 length: 15 residues. V lost 7 bases and J lost 5; bases outside the gene matches: 13. The CDR3 protein is CASGFSAGAQDTQYF. The CDR3 DNA reads as TGCGCCAGCGGGTTCAGTGCGGGAGCCCAAGATACGCAGTATTTT.

The chain uses TRBV4-2 and TRBJ1-4; 7 bases align to TRBD1. V was clipped by 3 bases and J by 1 base; unmatched bases: 5. The CDR3 is made up of 16 amino acids. Germline V gives CDR1 LGHNA, CDR2 YNFKEQ. This CDR3 reads CASSQVDRETNEKLFF. In DNA, the CDR3 is TGTGCCAGCAGCCAGGTTGACAGGGAAACTAATGAAAAACTGTTTTTT.

The CDR3 is CASSESERGGTGELFF. The CDR3 region has the DNA TGTGCCAGTAGTGAGTCGGAACGGGGGGGCACCGGGGAGCTGTTTTTT. The chain is built from TRBV19 and TRBJ2-2, with 8 bases matching TRBD2. The CDR3 sequence is 16 residues long. Germline values: CDR1 LNHDA, CDR2 SQIVND (reference sequence). V lost 5 bases to trimming and J lost 4 bases; unmatched junction nucleotides: 9.

The chain carries TRBV4-2 and TRBJ2-3; the match to TRBD2 covers 13 bases. CDR3 length: 17 amino acids. Looked up from germline, CDR1 is LGHNA and CDR2 is YNFKEQ. V shed 0 bases, J shed 6 bases, and the junction held 6 bases outside the gene matches. CDR3: CASSQDWTSGGRDTQYF. The CDR3 DNA sequence: TGTGCCAGCAGCCAAGATTGGACTAGCGGGGGCAGGGATACGCAGTATTTT.

The chain joins TRBV5-1 to TRBJ1-1; perhaps TRBD1 as D (6 bases). The CDR3 spans 12 residues. Germline CDR1 SGHRS, CDR2 YFSETQ. Trimming pared 5 bases from V and 4 bases from J, leaving 9 bases between. The CDR3 sequence is CASRGGGTEAFF. For the CDR3, the DNA is TGCGCCAGCAGGGGAGGGGGCACTGAAGCTTTCTTT.